This TCR beta chain was identified during a study of blood T cells in healthy people across ages (dated by TCRdb to the mid-2010s). General notes on the study: Template switching captured roughly one uniquely barcoded TCR beta cDNA molecule per two T cells in model experiments. Using deep sequencing normalized with unique cDNA molecular identifiers, the study measured how TCR beta repertoire diversity changes with age. The donors were divided into four age groups: young (average roughly 15 years), middle-aged (about 39), aged (about 56) and long-lived (82). Donors of different ages were randomly distributed across sequencing lanes to avoid experimental bias. Two additional independent replicas of 1 million unique cDNA reads from the same blood draw were analyzed for two donors (one aged 18 to 29 and one aged 80 or older). General findings and caveats noted by the study authors: Total diversity estimates from one million sequenced T cells were considered lower bounds and underestimates. Compared with the aged group, the long-lived group had more naive CD4+ T cells, fewer expanded clones and increased TCR diversity, suggesting age selection. Donor CMV infection status was unknown, potentially confounding age-related changes in expanded clonotypes. Observed TCR beta diversity per million T cells fell roughly linearly with age, and a significant reduction was already apparent by age around 44. A strong correlation was found between observed TCR beta diversity and the percentage of naive T cells measured by flow cytometry. Because profiling used bulk unsorted PBMCs, naive and antigen-experienced compartments could not be compared conclusively.

V was cut back by 4 bases and J by 2 bases, leaving a gap of 25 bases between them. Measured from the cysteine to the phenylalanine, the CDR3 is 19 residues long. CDR3 DNA is the only sequence kept; it has 57 bases, read in frame from the first base. Systemically healthy Caucasian individuals from Russia, 35 to 40 in total and aged about 6 to 100 years, were included as donors. Each donor gave 8.5 to 10 milliliters of peripheral blood, collected into EDTA-treated Vacutainer tubes. Ficoll-Paque density-gradient centrifugation was used to isolate PBMCs, with at least 7 million per sample. Trizol reagent was used to extract total RNA from PBMCs, with at least 6 micrograms per sample. Naive CD45RAhigh/CD27high T cell percentages were measured by flow cytometry on a PBMC aliquot from every donor. With regard to this clonotype: Its specific antigen is unknown. There are no base qualities to consult, and no much larger clone falls within one base.

Library generation was performed with 5' RACE. Sequencing relied on an Illumina HiSeq 2500. A second PCR of roughly 6 to 11 cycles was run with a J-beta primer mix and a sample-barcoded 5' primer. Each TCR beta cDNA molecule received a unique molecular identifier from a template-switch 5' adaptor carrying 12 random nucleotides. Each sample yielded at least 2.5 million CDR3-containing paired-end reads. First-strand cDNA was synthesized from all RNA with the Mint cDNA synthesis kit, primed by a TRBC-specific oligonucleotide. After uracil-DNA glycosylase treatment, a first 18-cycle PCR used universal primers M1SS and BC2_uni_R on all cDNA. On the authors' methods: For normalization, 1 million high-quality reads, each with a distinct molecular identifier, were randomly selected from each sample. Instead of being binned into consensus sequences, reads with shared molecular identifiers were discarded. MiTCR, with a Q25 quality threshold and the strictest error-elimination algorithm, was used for CDR3 identification, clonotype clustering and error correction. A nonparametric unseen species model with Euler transformation was used to estimate a lower bound on total TCR beta diversity. TCRdb reworked the public reads: Q25 trimming with fastp, MiXCR clone assembly, productive beta chains retained. CDR3 protein duplicates are merged, each entry listing the most common genes and DNA. It is TCRdb's table, rather than the study itself, that gives the V and J calls and clone size. The sample table contains about 1.6 million distinct CDR3 sequences; only one count was recorded for approximately 32% of them. The ten largest clonotypes hold around 10% of the sample.

Sequencing was performed on blood. The chain is assembled from TRBV12-3 or TRBV12-4 and TRBJ2-3; a weak D assignment points to TRBD2 (5 bases agree). The TCR originated in a young woman in good health. The CDR3: CASSSTRISTDSFTDTQYF. The sequence in DNA is TGTGCCAGCAGTTCTACCCGAATAAGCACGGACTCCTTCACAGATACGCAGTATTTT.